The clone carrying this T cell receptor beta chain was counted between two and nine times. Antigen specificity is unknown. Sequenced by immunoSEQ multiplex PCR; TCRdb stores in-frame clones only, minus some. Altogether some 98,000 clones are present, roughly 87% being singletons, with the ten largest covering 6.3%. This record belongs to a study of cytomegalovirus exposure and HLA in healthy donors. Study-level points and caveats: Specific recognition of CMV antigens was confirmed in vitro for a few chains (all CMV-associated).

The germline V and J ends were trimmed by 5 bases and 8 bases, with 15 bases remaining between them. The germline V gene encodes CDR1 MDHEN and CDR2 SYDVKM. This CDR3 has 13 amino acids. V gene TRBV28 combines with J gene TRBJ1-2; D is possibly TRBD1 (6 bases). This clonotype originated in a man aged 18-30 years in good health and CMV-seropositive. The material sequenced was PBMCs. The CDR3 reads CASSATGMRGYTF. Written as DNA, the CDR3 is TGTGCCAGCAGTGCGACAGGAATGCGAGGCTACACCTTC.